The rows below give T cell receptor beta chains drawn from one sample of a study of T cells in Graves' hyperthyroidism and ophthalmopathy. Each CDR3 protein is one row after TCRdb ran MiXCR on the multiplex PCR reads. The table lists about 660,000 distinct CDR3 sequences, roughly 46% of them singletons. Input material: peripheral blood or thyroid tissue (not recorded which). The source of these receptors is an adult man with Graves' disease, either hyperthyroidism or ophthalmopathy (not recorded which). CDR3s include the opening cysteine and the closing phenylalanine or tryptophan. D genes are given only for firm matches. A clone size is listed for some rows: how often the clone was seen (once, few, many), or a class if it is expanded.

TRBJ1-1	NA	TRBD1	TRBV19	TGTGCCAGTAGTATAGTCCCACGACAGGGGGAAGCTTTCTTT	CASSIVPRQGEAFF
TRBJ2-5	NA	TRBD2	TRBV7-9	TGTGCCAGCGGGGGACTAGCGGGGGGGCCGGAAGAGACCCAGTACTTC	CASGGLAGGPEETQYF
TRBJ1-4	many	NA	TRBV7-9	TGTGCCAGCAGCCCCATAGGGGAAAAACTGTTTTTT	CASSPIGEKLFF
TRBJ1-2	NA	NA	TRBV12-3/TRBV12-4	TGTGCCAGCAGAACGGGACACCTCTATGGCTACACCTTC	CASRTGHLYGYTF
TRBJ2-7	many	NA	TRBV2	TGTGCCAGCACCCCGGGGACGCCCTACGAGCAGTACTTC	CASTPGTPYEQYF
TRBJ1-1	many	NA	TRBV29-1	TGCAGCGTTAAAAGAGAGAACACTGAAGCTTTCTTT	CSVKRENTEAFF
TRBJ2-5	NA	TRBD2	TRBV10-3	TGTGCCATCAGCGTTGAAGATACGGGGGGCCAAGAGACCCAGTACTTC	CAISVEDTGGQETQYF
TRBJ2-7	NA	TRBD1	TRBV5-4	TGTGCCAGCAGCTTTACCGACAGGGCGGGCGAGCAGTACTTC	CASSFTDRAGEQYF
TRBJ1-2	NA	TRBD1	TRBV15	TGTGCCACCAGCAGACCGGGACAGGCACACTATGGCTACACCTTC	CATSRPGQAHYGYTF
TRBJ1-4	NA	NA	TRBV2	TGTGCTAGAGATGTCCTTCACGTAGACAATGAAAAACTGTTTTTT	CARDVLHVDNEKLFF
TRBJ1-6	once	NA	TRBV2	TGTGCCAGCAGTTTATCGAATCCGGTATTGGGTTCACCCCTCCACTTT	CASSLSNPVLGSPLHF
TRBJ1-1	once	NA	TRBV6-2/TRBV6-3	TGTGCCAGCGGTTACGAAGCTTTCTTT	CASGYEAFF
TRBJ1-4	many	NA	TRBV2	TGTGCCAGCAGTGGGCTAGCGGTTGCAACTAATGAAAAACTGTTTTTT	CASSGLAVATNEKLFF
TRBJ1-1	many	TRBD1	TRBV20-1	TGCAGTGCTGAGACAGGGGAGGGCACTGAAGCTTTCTTT	CSAETGEGTEAFF
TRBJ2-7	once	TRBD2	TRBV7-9	TGTGCCAGCAGCTTCGCGAACGGGGGGGACTACGAGCAGTACTTC	CASSFANGGDYEQYF
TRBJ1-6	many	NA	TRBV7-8	TGTGCCAGCAGCTTAGAAGGGGTTTCACCCCTCCACTTT	CASSLEGVSPLHF
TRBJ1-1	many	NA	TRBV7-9	TGTGCCAGCAGCCAAGTTACCGGGGCCAGTAACATGAACACTGAAGCTTTCTTT	CASSQVTGASNMNTEAFF
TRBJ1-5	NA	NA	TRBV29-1	TGCAGCGTTGCGGTAGGGCATGGGCAGCCCCAGCATTTT	CSVAVGHGQPQHF
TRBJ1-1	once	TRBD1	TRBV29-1	TGCAGCGATACGGACAGGGCGGGGAGCGAAGCTTTCTTT	CSDTDRAGSEAFF
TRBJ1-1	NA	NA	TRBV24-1	TGTGCCACCAGCCAGGGATTTGAAGCTTTCTTT	CATSQGFEAFF
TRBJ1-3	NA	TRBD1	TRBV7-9	TGTGCCAGCAGCAACAGGGGAAGCTCTGGAAACACCATATATTTT	CASSNRGSSGNTIYF
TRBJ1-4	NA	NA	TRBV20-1	TGCAGTGCCGGGACTAGCGGGACACTTGCAACTAATGAAAAACTGTTTTTT	CSAGTSGTLATNEKLFF
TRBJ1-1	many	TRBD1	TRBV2	TGTGCCAGCAGTGAAGAGGGACAGGGGAGCACTGAAGCTTTCTTT	CASSEEGQGSTEAFF
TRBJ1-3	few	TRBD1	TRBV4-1	TGCGCCAGCAGCCCCGGGACAGTCACTGGAAACACCATATATTTT	CASSPGTVTGNTIYF
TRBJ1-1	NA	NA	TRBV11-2	TGTGCCAGCAGCCAAGAGAGAACCTGGAAGGGGCGGCCTGAAGCTTTCTTT	CASSQERTWKGRPEAFF
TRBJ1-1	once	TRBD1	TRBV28	TGTGCCAGCAGCCCGCAAACCCGGGACAGGGCAGCTTTCTTT	CASSPQTRDRAAFF
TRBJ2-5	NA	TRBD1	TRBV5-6	TGTGCCAGCAGCTTGGGGGGACAGGCCCAAGAGACCCAGTACTTC	CASSLGGQAQETQYF
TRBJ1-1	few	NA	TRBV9	TGTGCCAGCAGCGTAGTTGGGGGGGGGGCCACTGAAGCTTTCTTT	CASSVVGGGATEAFF
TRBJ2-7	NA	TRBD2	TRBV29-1	TGCAGCGTCCAGACGGGGGGGAGGCGCTTCGAGCAGTACTTC	CSVQTGGRRFEQYF
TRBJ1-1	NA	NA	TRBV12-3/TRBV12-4	TGTGCCAGCAGCACTAAGCGGGACACTGAAGCTTTCTTT	CASSTKRDTEAFF
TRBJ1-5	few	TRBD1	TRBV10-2	TGCGTCACCCAGGGGGCGGGAAGCAATCAGCCCCAGCATTTT	CVTQGAGSNQPQHF
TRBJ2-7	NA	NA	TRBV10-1	TGCGCCAGCAGTCGGGACAGTGCTAGCGGACTCACCTCCCGTTCATTC	CASSRDSASGLTSRSF
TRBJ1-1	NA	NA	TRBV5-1	TGCGCCAGCAGCTTTGTCAGGGCAAACACTGAAGCTTTCTTT	CASSFVRANTEAFF
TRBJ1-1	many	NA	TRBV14	TGTGCCAGCAGCCAAGTTAAGGGTTGGAACACTGAAGCTTTCTTT	CASSQVKGWNTEAFF
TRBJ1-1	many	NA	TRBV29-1	TGCAGCGTTGAAGGGGGGAGAGGGGCCACTGAAGCTTTCTTT	CSVEGGRGATEAFF
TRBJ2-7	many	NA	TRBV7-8	TGTGCCAGCAGCTTTGGGACGGCCGACGGCGAGCAGTACTTC	CASSFGTADGEQYF
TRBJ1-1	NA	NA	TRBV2	TGTGCCAGCAGCACCGGGACAAGGTGGTTAAGCGGCACTGAAGCTTTCTTT	CASSTGTRWLSGTEAFF
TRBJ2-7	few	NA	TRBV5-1	TGCGCCAGCAGCTTGGGCAGGGGTACGCATGAGCAGTACTTC	CASSLGRGTHEQYF
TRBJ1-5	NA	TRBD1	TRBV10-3	TGTGCCATCAGGCAGGGGGGTTCAGATGGCAATCAGCCCCAGCATTTT	CAIRQGGSDGNQPQHF
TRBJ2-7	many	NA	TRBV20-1	TGCAGTGCACCTGCGGAGGGGCCTCCCTACGAGCAGTACTTC	CSAPAEGPPYEQYF
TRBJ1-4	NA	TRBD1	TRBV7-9	TGTGCCAGCAGAGGACCGGGACAGGGGGGGAATGAAAAACTGTTTTTT	CASRGPGQGGNEKLFF
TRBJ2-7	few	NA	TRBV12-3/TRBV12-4	TGTGCCAGCAGCCATAAGGGTTTCGAGCAGTACTTC	CASSHKGFEQYF
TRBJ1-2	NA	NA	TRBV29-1	TGCAGCGTTGGGGATAGGATGGGTGGCTACACCTTC	CSVGDRMGGYTF
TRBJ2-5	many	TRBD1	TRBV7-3	TGTGCCAGCAGCTTGACAGGGGGCCAAGAGACCCAGTACTTC	CASSLTGGQETQYF
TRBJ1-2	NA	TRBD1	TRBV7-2	TGTGCCACCAGTTCGTGGGACAGGGTTGGCTACACCTTC	CATSSWDRVGYTF
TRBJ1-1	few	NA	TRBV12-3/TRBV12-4	TGTGCCAGCAGTTTAAATGGGCTCCCCAGCGCTGAAGCTTTCTTT	CASSLNGLPSAEAFF
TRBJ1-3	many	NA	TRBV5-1	TGCGCCAGCAGCTTGGAGGGGACCTCTGGAAACACCATATATTTT	CASSLEGTSGNTIYF
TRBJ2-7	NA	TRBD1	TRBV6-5	TGTGCCAGCAGCCCTCAGGACAGGGGCTCCTACGAGCAGTACTTC	CASSPQDRGSYEQYF
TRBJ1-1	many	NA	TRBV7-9	TGTGCCAGCAGCTTAACGGCAGGGAGTGCCGCTGAAGCTTTCTTT	CASSLTAGSAAEAFF
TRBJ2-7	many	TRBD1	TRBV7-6	TGTGCCAGCAGCATCACGACAGGGTACGAGCAGTACTTC	CASSITTGYEQYF
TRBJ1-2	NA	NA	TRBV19	TGTGCCAGTAGTATAGATCTCGCCGCCAACTATGGCTACACCTTC	CASSIDLAANYGYTF
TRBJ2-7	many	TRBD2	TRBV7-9	TGTGCCAGCAGCTTAGCGGGAGGGTACGAGCAGTACTTC	CASSLAGGYEQYF
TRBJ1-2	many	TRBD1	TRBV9	TGTGCCAGCAGCGCAGCGAGGGGGCTCGACTATGGCTACACCTTC	CASSAARGLDYGYTF
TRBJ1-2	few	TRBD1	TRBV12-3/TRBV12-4	TGTGCCAGCAGTCCGGACAGGGACCAGGGCTACACCTTC	CASSPDRDQGYTF
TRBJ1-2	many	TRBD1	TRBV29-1	TGCAGCGTTGAGACAGGGGATGGCTACACCTTC	CSVETGDGYTF